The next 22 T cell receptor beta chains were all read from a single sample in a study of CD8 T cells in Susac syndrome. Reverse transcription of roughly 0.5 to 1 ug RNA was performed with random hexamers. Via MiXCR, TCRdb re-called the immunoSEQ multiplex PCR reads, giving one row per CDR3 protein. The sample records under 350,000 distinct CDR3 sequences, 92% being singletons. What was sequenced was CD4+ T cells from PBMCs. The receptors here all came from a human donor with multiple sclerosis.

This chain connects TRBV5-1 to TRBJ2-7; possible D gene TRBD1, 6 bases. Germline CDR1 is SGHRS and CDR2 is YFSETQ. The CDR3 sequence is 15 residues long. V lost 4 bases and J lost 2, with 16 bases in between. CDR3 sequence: CASSPSPRDTYEQYF. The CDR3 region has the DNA TGCGCCAGCAGCCCCTCTCCCCGGGACACCTACGAGCAGTACTTC.

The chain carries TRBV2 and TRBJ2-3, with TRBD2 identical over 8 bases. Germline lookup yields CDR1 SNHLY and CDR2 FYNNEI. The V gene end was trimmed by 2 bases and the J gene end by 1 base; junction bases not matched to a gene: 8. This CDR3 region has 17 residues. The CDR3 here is CASSEWASGYGTDTQYF. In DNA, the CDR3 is TGTGCCAGCAGTGAATGGGCTAGCGGGTACGGCACAGATACGCAGTATTTT.

The CDR3, as DNA: TGTGCCAGCAGCCCCTTATCCCCCAATCAGCCCCAGCATTTT. Its protein product is CASSPLSPNQPQHF. The chain couples TRBV12-3 or TRBV12-4 to TRBJ1-5; D remains ambiguous. V was pared by 6 bases and J by 3 bases, with 12 bases between. The length of the CDR3 is 14 residues.

The CDR3 region is CSVSPNPSGTTDTQYF. Written as DNA, the CDR3 is TGCAGCGTTTCCCCTAACCCTAGCGGTACCACAGATACGCAGTATTTT. This chain connects TRBV29-1 to TRBJ2-3, with 7 bases identical to TRBD2. J was trimmed by 2 bases and V by 5 bases; bases with no gene match: 13. The CDR3 contains 16 residues. Germline values: CDR1 SQVTM, CDR2 ANQGSEA.

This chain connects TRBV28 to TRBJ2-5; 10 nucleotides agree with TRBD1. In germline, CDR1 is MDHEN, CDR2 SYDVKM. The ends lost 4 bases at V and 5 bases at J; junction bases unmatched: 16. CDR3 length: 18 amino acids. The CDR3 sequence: CASSSPWDRGPPAETQYF. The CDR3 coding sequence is TGTGCCAGCAGTTCGCCCTGGGACAGGGGACCCCCCGCGGAGACCCAGTACTTC.

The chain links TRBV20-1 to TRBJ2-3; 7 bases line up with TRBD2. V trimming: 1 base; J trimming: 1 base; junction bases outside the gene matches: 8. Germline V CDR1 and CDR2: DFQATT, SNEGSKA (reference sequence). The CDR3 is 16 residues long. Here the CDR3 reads CSARGQGAGGTDTQYF. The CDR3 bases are TGCAGTGCTAGAGGCCAGGGTGCGGGAGGCACAGATACGCAGTATTTT.

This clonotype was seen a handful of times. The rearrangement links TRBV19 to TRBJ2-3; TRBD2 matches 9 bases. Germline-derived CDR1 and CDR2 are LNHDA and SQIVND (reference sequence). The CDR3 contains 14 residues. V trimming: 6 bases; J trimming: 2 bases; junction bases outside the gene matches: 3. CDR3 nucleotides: TGTGCCAGTAGCCGGACTAGCGACACAGATACGCAGTATTTT. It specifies CASSRTSDTDTQYF.

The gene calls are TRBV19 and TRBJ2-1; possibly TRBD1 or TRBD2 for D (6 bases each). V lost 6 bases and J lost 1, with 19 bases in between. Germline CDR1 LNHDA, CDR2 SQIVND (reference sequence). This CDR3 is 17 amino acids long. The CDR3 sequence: CASRELGGLGSYNEQFF. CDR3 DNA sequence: TGTGCCAGTAGGGAACTAGGGGGGTTGGGGTCCTACAATGAGCAGTTCTTC.

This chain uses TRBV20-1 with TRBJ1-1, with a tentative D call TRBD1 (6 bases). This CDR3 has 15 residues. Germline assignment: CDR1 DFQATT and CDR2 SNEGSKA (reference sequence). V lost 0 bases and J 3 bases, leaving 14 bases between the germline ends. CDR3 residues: CSARDQRGAYTEAFF. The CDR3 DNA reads TGCAGTGCTAGAGATCAGCGGGGGGCCTACACTGAAGCTTTCTTT.

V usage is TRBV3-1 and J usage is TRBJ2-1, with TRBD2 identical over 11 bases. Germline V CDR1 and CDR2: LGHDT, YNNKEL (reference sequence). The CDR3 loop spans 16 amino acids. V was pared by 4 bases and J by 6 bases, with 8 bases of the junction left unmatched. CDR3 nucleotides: TGTGCCAGCAGCCGCCCACTAGCGGGAGTGGTCAATGAGCAGTTCTTC. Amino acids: CASSRPLAGVVNEQFF.

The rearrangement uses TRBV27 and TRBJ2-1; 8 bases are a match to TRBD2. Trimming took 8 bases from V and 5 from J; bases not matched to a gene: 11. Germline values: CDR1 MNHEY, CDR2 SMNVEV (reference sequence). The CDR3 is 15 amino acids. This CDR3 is CASGPAGTSDNEQFF. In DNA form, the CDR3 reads TGTGCCAGCGGGCCCGCCGGGACTAGTGACAATGAGCAGTTCTTC.

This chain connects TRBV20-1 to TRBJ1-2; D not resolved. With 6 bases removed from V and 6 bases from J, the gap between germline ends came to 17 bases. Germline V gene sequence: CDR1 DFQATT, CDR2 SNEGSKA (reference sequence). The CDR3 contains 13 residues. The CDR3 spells CSAPRLLGNGYTF. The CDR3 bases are TGCAGTGCCCCTAGACTACTAGGGAATGGCTACACCTTC.

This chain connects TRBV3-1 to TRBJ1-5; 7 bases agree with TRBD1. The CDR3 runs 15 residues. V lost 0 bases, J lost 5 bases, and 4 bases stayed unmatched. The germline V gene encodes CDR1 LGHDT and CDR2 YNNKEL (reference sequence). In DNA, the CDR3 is TGTGCCAGCAGCCAAGATCACAGGGGCCATCAGCCCCAGCATTTT. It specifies CASSQDHRGHQPQHF.

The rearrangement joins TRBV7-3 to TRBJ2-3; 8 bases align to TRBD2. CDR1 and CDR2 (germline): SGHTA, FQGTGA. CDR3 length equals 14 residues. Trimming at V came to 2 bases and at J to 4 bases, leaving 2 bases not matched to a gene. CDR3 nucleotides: TGTGCCAGCAGCTTATCAGCGGGAGCAGATACGCAGTATTTT. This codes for CASSLSAGADTQYF.

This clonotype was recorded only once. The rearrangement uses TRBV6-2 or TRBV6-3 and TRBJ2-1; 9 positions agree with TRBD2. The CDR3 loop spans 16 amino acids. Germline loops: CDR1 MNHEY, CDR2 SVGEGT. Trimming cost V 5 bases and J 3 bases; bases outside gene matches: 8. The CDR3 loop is CASSGSSGNFYNEQFF. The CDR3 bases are TGTGCCAGCAGTGGATCTAGCGGGAACTTCTACAATGAGCAGTTCTTC.

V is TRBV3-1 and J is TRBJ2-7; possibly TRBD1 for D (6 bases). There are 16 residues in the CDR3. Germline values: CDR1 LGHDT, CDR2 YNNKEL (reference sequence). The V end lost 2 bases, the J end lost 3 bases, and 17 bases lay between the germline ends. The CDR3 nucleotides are TGTGCCAGCAGCCAAAGTGGCAGGACAGCCTTCTACGAGCAGTACTTC. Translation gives CASSQSGRTAFYEQYF.

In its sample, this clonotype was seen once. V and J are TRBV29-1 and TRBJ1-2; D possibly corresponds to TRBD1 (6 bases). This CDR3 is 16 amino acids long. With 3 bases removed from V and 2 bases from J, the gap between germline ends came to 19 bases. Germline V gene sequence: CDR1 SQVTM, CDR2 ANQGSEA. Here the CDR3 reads CSVDGRNRAENYGYTF. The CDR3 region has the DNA TGCAGCGTTGACGGCCGAAACAGGGCGGAAAACTATGGCTACACCTTC.

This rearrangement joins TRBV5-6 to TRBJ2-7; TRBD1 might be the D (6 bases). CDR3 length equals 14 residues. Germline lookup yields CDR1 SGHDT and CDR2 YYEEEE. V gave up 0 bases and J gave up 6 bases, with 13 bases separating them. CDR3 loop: CASSLVSGVGEQYF. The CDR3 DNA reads TGTGCCAGCAGCTTGGTTTCAGGGGTCGGCGAGCAGTACTTC. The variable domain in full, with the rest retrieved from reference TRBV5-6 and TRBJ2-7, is DAGVTQSPTHLIKTRGQQVTLRCSPKSGHDTVSWYQQALGQGPQFIFQYYEEEERQRGNFPDRFSGHQFPNYSSELNVNALLLGDSALYLCASSLVSGVGEQYFGPGTRLTVT.

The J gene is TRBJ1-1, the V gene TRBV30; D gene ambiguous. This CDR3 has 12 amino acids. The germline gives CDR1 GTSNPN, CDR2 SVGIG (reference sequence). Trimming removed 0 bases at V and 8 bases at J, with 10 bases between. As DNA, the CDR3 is TGTGCCTGGAGTGTAGGTAGGGCGGAAGCTTTCTTT. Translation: CAWSVGRAEAFF.

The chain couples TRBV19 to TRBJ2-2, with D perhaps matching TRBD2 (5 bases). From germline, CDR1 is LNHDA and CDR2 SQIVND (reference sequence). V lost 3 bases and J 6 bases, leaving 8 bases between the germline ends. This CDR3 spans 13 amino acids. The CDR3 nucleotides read TGTGCCAGTAGTATTGGTAGCGCCGGGGAGCTGTTTTTT. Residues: CASSIGSAGELFF.

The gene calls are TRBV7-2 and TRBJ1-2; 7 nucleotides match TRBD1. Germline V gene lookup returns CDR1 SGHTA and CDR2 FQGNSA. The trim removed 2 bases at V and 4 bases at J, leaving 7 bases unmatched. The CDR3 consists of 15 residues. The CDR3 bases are TGTGCCAGCAGCTTAAGAGACAGGGCCCCCTATGGCTACACCTTC. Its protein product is CASSLRDRAPYGYTF.

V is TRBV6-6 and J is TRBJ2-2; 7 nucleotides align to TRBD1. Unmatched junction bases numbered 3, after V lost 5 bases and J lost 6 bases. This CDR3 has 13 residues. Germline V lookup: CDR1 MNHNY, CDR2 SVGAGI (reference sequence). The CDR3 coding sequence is TGTGCCAGCAGTACAGACAGGGCCGGGGAGCTGTTTTTT. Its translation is CASSTDRAGELFF.